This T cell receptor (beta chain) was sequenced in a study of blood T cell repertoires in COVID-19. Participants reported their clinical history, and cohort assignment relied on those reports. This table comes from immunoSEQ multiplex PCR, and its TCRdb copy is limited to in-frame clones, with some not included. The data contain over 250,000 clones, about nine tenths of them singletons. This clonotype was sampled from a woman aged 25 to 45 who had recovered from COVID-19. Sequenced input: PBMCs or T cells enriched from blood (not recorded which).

The CDR3 DNA is TGTGCCAGCAGTGACTCTAAAGGGGGCACAGATACGCAGTATTTT. Protein sequence: CASSDSKGGTDTQYF. This rearrangement joins TRBV6-4 to TRBJ2-3, with D possibly matching TRBD1 (5 bases). V lost 0 bases, J lost 1 base, and 8 bases lay in between. Germline values: CDR1 MRHNA, CDR2 SNTAGT. This CDR3 has 15 residues.